This T cell receptor beta chain was profiled in a study of regulatory dendritic cells for organ transplantation. The CDR3 runs to 15 residues. After removal of 3 bases from V and 5 bases from J, the junction contained 9 bases not matched to a gene. Germline-derived CDR1 and CDR2 are SGDLS and YYNGEE. Sorted subsets were CFSE-labeled and cultured four to six days with allogeneic dendritic cells. Naive CD45RA+ and memory CD45RO+ CD4+ or CD8+ T cells were FACS-sorted. Notes on the study in general: Memory CD8+ T cells were the most oligoclonal; naive cells were highly diverse. The authors noted considerable between-person heterogeneity in alloreactive memory CD8+ cells. Mature dendritic cells appeared to drive more memory CD8+ clonal expansion than regulatory ones.

Notes on this clone: Its antigen remains unknown.

TCRdb's table, derived via immunoSEQ multiplex PCR, lists solely in-frame clones and lacks some. Among about 10,000 clones listed, approximately 84% were seen once. The sequencing input was memory CD4+ T cells from blood cultured with dendritic cells. The subset was: CD45RO+ memory T cells. This TCR was sampled from a human donor in good health. This chain uses TRBV9 with TRBJ2-5; 8 nucleotides align to TRBD1. CDR3 loop: CASSAGQGIGETQYF. For the CDR3, the DNA is TGTGCCAGCAGCGCAGGACAGGGCATAGGTGAGACCCAGTACTTC.